These 26 T cell receptor beta chains came from one sample sequenced in a study of metastatic and nonmetastatic thyroid tumors. Via MiXCR, TCRdb re-called the PCR reads. Of around 4,900 clones detected, about 22% appear once; the ten largest clones hold 20% to 25%. Each patient went into thyroid surgery without having received any treatment. Sequencing was carried out using tumor tissue. These receptors originate from a male donor with papillary thyroid cancer or a benign thyroid nodule (not recorded which). Some clones in this sample may be carry-over from other donors' samples.

A note on this clone: With a much larger clone just one base away, this may be a read error. The chain is built from TRBV30 and TRBJ2-7; D unclear. The CDR3 is 12 residues long. Germline CDR1 and CDR2: GTSNPN and SVGIG (reference sequence). V lost 7 bases to trimming and J lost 7 bases, with 17 bases between them. The CDR3 is CAFFLPPLEQYF. The DNA of the CDR3 is TGTGCCTTCTTCCTCCCACCGCTTGAGCAGTACTTC.

Concerning this clone itself: Lacking the conserved final phenylalanine or tryptophan, this CDR3 likely reflects a read error. This chain uses TRBV16 with TRBJ1-2; TRBD1 matches 9 bases. V lost 4 bases, J lost 10 bases, and 13 bases stayed unmatched. The CDR3 sequence is 15 residues long. Germline-derived CDR1 and CDR2 are KGHSY and FQNENV. CDR3 amino acids: CASSLTGGRSEDYTL. The CDR3 coding sequence is TGTGCCAGCAGCCTTACAGGGGGCCGATCGGAGGACTACACCCTC.

Regarding this clone: This clone may be a read error of a much larger clone one base away. The chain recombines TRBV20-1 with TRBJ1-6; TRBD1 matches at 7 bases. V dropped 4 bases and J dropped 4; count of bases not matched to a gene: 7. Germline-derived CDR1 and CDR2 are DFQATT and SNEGSKA (reference sequence). The CDR3 runs to 15 residues. This CDR3 reads CSATQTGYYNSPLHF. As DNA, the CDR3 is TGCAGTGCTACACAGACAGGGTATTATAATTCACCCCTCCACTTT.

The chain is built from TRBV6-1 and TRBJ2-7; the D gene is possibly TRBD1 (6 bases). Deletions cut 2 bases from V and 0 bases from J, with 11 bases between. There are 15 residues in the CDR3. CDR1 and CDR2 from the germline V gene are MNHNS and SASEGT. The CDR3 region is CASSEPGELSYEQYF. Here the CDR3 DNA reads TGTGCCAGCAGTGAACCAGGGGAACTCTCCTACGAGCAGTACTTC.

This chain links TRBV20-1 with TRBJ2-3; 11 bases align to TRBD2. The CDR3 spans 15 residues. J was trimmed by 7 bases and V by 1 base; bases with no gene match: 7. The germline CDR1 and CDR2 sequences are DFQATT and SNEGSKA (reference sequence). This CDR3 is CSARVLAGGPHTQYF. The DNA for the CDR3 is TGCAGTGCTAGAGTATTAGCGGGAGGGCCGCATACGCAGTATTTT.

The table lists this clone with many counts. The V and J genes are TRBV20-1 and TRBJ2-7; 9 bases are a match to TRBD1. Trimming removed 4 bases from V and 5 bases from J; junction bases left unmatched: 12. Germline values: CDR1 DFQATT, CDR2 SNEGSKA (reference sequence). CDR3 length: 15 residues. The CDR3 loop is CSAIHSGQGGHEQYF. CDR3 in DNA: TGCAGTGCTATTCATTCGGGACAGGGTGGCCACGAGCAGTACTTC.

The gene calls are TRBV11-1 and TRBJ2-1, with D possibly being TRBD2 (5 bases). Germline V gives CDR1 SGHAT, CDR2 FQDESV (reference sequence). The CDR3 totals 15 residues. The V gene lost 0 bases and the J gene lost 9 bases, with 15 bases spanning the gap. CDR3 loop: CASSLAYGARVEQFF. CDR3 bases: TGTGCCAGCAGCTTAGCATATGGCGCGCGGGTTGAGCAGTTCTTC.

This clone was observed at least ten times. The CDR3 nucleotides read TGCGCCAGCAGCTTGCGGGAACTAGCTGCCTACAATGAGCAGTTCTTC. It translates to CASSLRELAAYNEQFF. The chain has TRBV5-1 and TRBJ2-1, with D tentatively TRBD2 (6 bases). Trimming took off 1 base at V and 2 bases at J, with 13 bases between the two ends. CDR3 length: 16 residues. The germline gives CDR1 SGHRS, CDR2 YFSETQ.

This clone was seen many times. Other DNA sequences within the sample encode an identical CDR3. The DNA of the CDR3 is TGTGCCAGCAGCACCGGGACAGGGTTCTACGAGCAGTACTTC. Translation: CASSTGTGFYEQYF. V usage is TRBV12-3 or TRBV12-4 and J usage is TRBJ2-7, with 9 positions matching TRBD1. There are 14 residues in the CDR3. V lost 6 bases to trimming and J lost 3 bases; unmatched junction nucleotides: 6.

This clone was seen more than once but under ten times. The V and J genes are TRBV27 and TRBJ2-7; D not resolved. CDR1 and CDR2 (germline): MNHEY, SMNVEV (reference sequence). The CDR3 consists of 14 residues. Trimming removed 1 base at V and 3 bases at J, with 10 bases between. CDR3 sequence: CASSLYQASYEQYF. CDR3 in DNA: TGTGCCAGCAGTTTATACCAGGCGAGCTACGAGCAGTACTTC.

This clone occurred a few times. The chain uses TRBV28 and TRBJ2-7; TRBD2 aligns across 7 bases. The V gene end was trimmed by 6 bases and the J gene end by 0 bases; junction bases not matched to a gene: 11. Looked up from germline, CDR1 is MDHEN and CDR2 is SYDVKM. CDR3 length: 16 amino acids. CDR3 coding DNA: TGTGCCAGCAGGCCCGGACTAGGTCGGTTCTCCTACGAGCAGTACTTC. This translates into CASRPGLGRFSYEQYF. The full variable domain, completed using reference TRBV28 and TRBJ2-7, is DVKVTQSSRYLVKRTGEKVFLECVQDMDHENMFWYRQDPGLGLRLIYFSYDVKMKEKGDIPEGYSVSREKKERFSLILESASTNQTSMYLCASRPGLGRFSYEQYFGPGTRLTVT.

This clone is medium-sized within its sample. The chain recombines TRBV12-3 or TRBV12-4 with TRBJ2-7; no clear D gene. The CDR3 is 14 residues long. Trimming removed 6 bases from V and 5 bases from J, with 17 bases in between. The CDR3: CASSPSYGGDEQYF. The CDR3 DNA follows: TGTGCCAGCAGCCCCTCCTACGGTGGTGACGAGCAGTACTTC.

This clone has ten or more counts. This chain connects TRBV7-9 to TRBJ2-1; TRBD2 agrees at 13 bases. This CDR3 is built from 14 residues. V dropped 5 bases and J dropped 6; count of bases not matched to a gene: 1. Per the germline V gene, CDR1 is SEHNR and CDR2 is FQNEAQ (reference sequence). The CDR3 loop reads CASSRTSGSNEQFF. CDR3 coding DNA: TGTGCCAGCAGCCGGACTAGCGGGAGCAATGAGCAGTTCTTC.

Only a few counts were recorded for this clone. J is TRBJ1-1 and V is TRBV6-6; no clear D gene. The germline V and J ends were trimmed by 2 bases and 5 bases, with 9 bases remaining between them. Looked up from germline, CDR1 is MNHNY and CDR2 is SVGAGI (reference sequence). The CDR3 has 13 amino acids. The CDR3 nucleotides read TGTGCCAGCAGTTACCACGAGAGAACTGAAGCTTTCTTT. Its protein product is CASSYHERTEAFF.

This clone appeared many times. The V and J genes are TRBV2 and TRBJ2-5, with D possibly matching TRBD2 (5 bases). Trimming left V 9 bases short and J 4 bases short, with 12 bases between. The CDR3 has 12 amino acids. Germline assignment: CDR1 SNHLY and CDR2 FYNNEI. The CDR3: CASEGHLETQYF. The CDR3 DNA is TGTGCCAGTGAGGGTCACCTAGAGACCCAGTACTTC.

The chain recombines TRBV11-2 with TRBJ2-5; 7 positions agree with TRBD1. V shed 0 bases and J 4 bases; nucleotides not matched to a gene: 8. Germline loops: CDR1 SGHAT, CDR2 FQNNGV. The CDR3 consists of 16 residues. CDR3 protein: CASSLDRVAGGETQYF. For the CDR3, the DNA is TGTGCCAGCAGCTTAGATCGGGTGGCAGGGGGAGAGACCCAGTACTTC. The whole variable domain, remainder taken from reference TRBV11-2 and TRBJ2-5, is EAGVAQSPRYKIIEKRQSVAFWCNPISGHATLYWYQQILGQGPKLLIQFQNNGVVDDSQLPKDRFSAERLKGVDSTLKIQPAKLEDSAVYLCASSLDRVAGGETQYFGPGTRLLVL.

This clone came up many times. The genes are TRBV18 and TRBJ1-3; unclear D gene. The V gene's germline CDR1 is KGHSH and CDR2 LQKENI. The CDR3 extends over 15 amino acids. V was trimmed by 0 bases and J by 2 bases, leaving 8 bases between them. CDR3 sequence (DNA): TGTGCCAGCTCACCACCGAACAGACCTGGAAACACCATATATTTT. Its translation: CASSPPNRPGNTIYF.

The chain joins TRBV30 to TRBJ2-2, with unresolved D. CDR1 is GTSNPN and CDR2 is SVGIG in the germline V gene (reference sequence). This CDR3 is 12 amino acids long. V was shortened by 3 bases and J by 8 bases, with 10 bases between the two germline ends. The CDR3 nucleotides are TGTGCCTGGAGGCCCATCGGGGGGGAGCTGTTTTTT. Translated, it gives CAWRPIGGELFF.

Concerning this clone itself: A much larger clone differs by one base, so this may be a read error. The sample holds other DNA sequences that translate to the same CDR3. The J gene is TRBJ2-1, the V gene TRBV7-3, with no clear D. Germline CDR1 and CDR2: SGHTA and FQGTGA. Trimming took off 2 bases at V and 5 bases at J, with 7 bases between the two ends. The CDR3 is 13 amino acids. The CDR3 region has the DNA TGTGCCAGCAGCTTAGGTACGAACAATGAGCAGTTCTTC. Translating it yields CASSLGTNNEQFF.

The V and J genes are TRBV28 and TRBJ2-3, with D possibly matching TRBD1 (6 bases). Germline CDR1 is MDHEN and CDR2 is SYDVKM. This CDR3 is built from 13 residues. The V gene lost 2 bases and the J gene lost 4 bases, with 7 bases spanning the gap. CDR3 sequence (DNA): TGTGCCAGCAGTTTAGGGGGCGCAGATACGCAGTATTTT. This encodes CASSLGGADTQYF.

The genes are TRBV6-5 and TRBJ2-6; unclear D gene. The CDR3 covers 15 residues. Trimming took 2 bases from V and 4 from J, leaving 9 bases between them. The germline V gene encodes CDR1 MNHEY and CDR2 SVGAGI. Here the CDR3 DNA reads TGTGCCAGCAGTTACAGGGCGGTAGGGGCCAACGTCCTGACTTTC. It codes for CASSYRAVGANVLTF.

The chain couples TRBV6-1 to TRBJ2-1; 8 bases line up with TRBD2. Germline V lookup: CDR1 MNHNS, CDR2 SASEGT. The CDR3 is made up of 18 amino acids. V was pared by 1 base and J by 6 bases, with 14 bases of the junction left unmatched. CDR3 in amino acids: CASSEVGRSGRGGNEQFF. DNA for the CDR3: TGTGCCAGCAGTGAAGTTGGTAGGAGCGGGAGAGGTGGCAATGAGCAGTTCTTC.

The chain has TRBV27 and TRBJ2-2; a possible D gene is TRBD2 (6 bases). The V and J ends lost 10 bases and 7 bases respectively, with 22 bases between them. CDR3 length: 15 residues. Per the germline V gene, CDR1 is MNHEY and CDR2 is SMNVEV (reference sequence). As DNA, the CDR3 is TGTGCCATCGGCCGGGGCGGGACCACAAACGGGGAGCTGTTTTTT. Protein: CAIGRGGTTNGELFF.

Details on this clone: This sequence may be a read error, since a much larger clone differs from it by one base. The chain employs TRBV2 and TRBJ2-7; a possible D gene is TRBD2 (6 bases). The CDR3 length is 14 residues. Germline values: CDR1 SNHLY, CDR2 FYNNEI. The CDR3 loop is CDSSDLEGTDEQYF. The DNA for the CDR3 is TGTGACAGCAGTGACTTGGAGGGGACGGACGAGCAGTACTTC.

This clone is classed as medium-sized. The rearrangement joins TRBV7-7 to TRBJ2-2, with 11 nucleotides matching TRBD2. The germline V gene encodes CDR1 SSHAT and CDR2 FNYEAQ (reference sequence). With 2 bases clipped from V and 0 bases from J, the junction kept 11 bases outside the gene matches. The CDR3 totals 20 residues. The CDR3 DNA reads as TGTGCCAGCAGCTTATTACCGGGACTAGCGGATGGTTCGAACACCGGGGAGCTGTTTTTT. Residues: CASSLLPGLADGSNTGELFF.

This clone was seen more than once but under ten times. The junction departs from germline at one end; a sequencing error may be responsible. The chain joins TRBV6-1 to TRBJ1-4, with TRBD1 as a possible D gene (6 bases). CDR1 MNHNS and CDR2 SASEGT come from the germline V gene. This CDR3 contains 14 residues. CDR3 amino acids: CASRPGGTNEKLFF. The DNA of the CDR3 is TGTGCCAGCCGCCCGGGGGGCACTAATGAAAAACTGTTCTTT.